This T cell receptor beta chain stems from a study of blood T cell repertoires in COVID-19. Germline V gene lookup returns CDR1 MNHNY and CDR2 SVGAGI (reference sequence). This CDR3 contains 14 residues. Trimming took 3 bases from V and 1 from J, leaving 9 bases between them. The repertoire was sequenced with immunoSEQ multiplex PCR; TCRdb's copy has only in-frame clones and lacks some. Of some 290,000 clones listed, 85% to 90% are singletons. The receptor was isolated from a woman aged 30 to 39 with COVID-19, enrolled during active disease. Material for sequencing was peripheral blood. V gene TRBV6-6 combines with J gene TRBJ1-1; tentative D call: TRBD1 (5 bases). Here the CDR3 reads CASSYQGTNTEAFF. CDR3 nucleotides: TGTGCCAGCAGTTATCAGGGTACGAACACTGAAGCTTTCTTT.